Shown below are 8 T cell receptor beta chains from a single sample sequenced in a study of T cells in Graves' hyperthyroidism and ophthalmopathy. Researchers took RNA transcripts and amplified the TCR beta CDR3 regions from them. Carried out on the TCR CDR3, a first-round RT-PCR used the HTBI primer set. TCRdb re-called the multiplex PCR reads with MiXCR, one entry per CDR3 protein. The profile shows 550,000 to 700,000 distinct CDR3 sequences, roughly 50% of them singletons. The sequenced sample was peripheral blood or thyroid tissue (not recorded which). These receptors all come from an adult woman with Graves' disease, either hyperthyroidism or ophthalmopathy (not recorded which).

This rearrangement joins TRBV30 to TRBJ1-5; a possible D gene is TRBD1 (6 bases). CDR3 length equals 14 residues. V was pared by 1 base and J by 0 bases, with 7 bases between. Per the germline V gene, CDR1 is GTSNPN and CDR2 is SVGIG (reference sequence). CDR3 in amino acids: CAWSGTASNQPQHF. The CDR3 DNA follows: TGTGCCTGGAGTGGGACAGCTAGCAATCAGCCCCAGCATTTT.

The rearrangement joins TRBV7-3 to TRBJ2-5, with 8 bases identical to TRBD1. CDR1 is SGHTA, CDR2 FQGTGA, per germline. The length of the CDR3 is 15 residues. The junction had 9 bases not matched to a gene; V was cut back by 7 bases and J by 2 bases. The DNA of the CDR3 is TGTGCCAGCACTTTGCCCGGGACAGGTCAAGAGACCCAGTACTTC. The encoded protein is CASTLPGTGQETQYF.

DNA of the CDR3: TGTGCCTCCGGTGGAGGGGGCCAGCCCCAGCATTTT. It specifies CASGGGGQPQHF. The chain has TRBV10-3 and TRBJ1-5, with 7 bases matching TRBD1. The CDR3 has 12 amino acids. Germline trimming cut 11 bases from V and 7 bases from J; bases unmatched to any gene: 8. Germline V CDR1 and CDR2: ENHRY, SYGVKD.

The rearrangement joins TRBV2 to TRBJ2-5; 7 bases are shared with TRBD1. The V gene's germline CDR1 is SNHLY and CDR2 FYNNEI. V lost 5 bases and J lost 9; bases outside the gene matches: 18. This CDR3 is 16 amino acids long. This CDR3 is CASSPQGVYSNQPQYF. The CDR3 nucleotides are TGTGCCAGCAGTCCTCAGGGGGTGTACAGCAATCAGCCCCAGTACTTC.

The CDR3 loop reads CASSRRDYLTDTQYF. CDR3 nucleotides: TGTGCCAGCAGTCGACGGGACTACCTCACAGATACGCAGTATTTT. The chain has TRBV6-1 and TRBJ2-3, with 7 bases aligning to TRBD2. Germline V gives CDR1 MNHNS, CDR2 SASEGT. This CDR3 is built from 15 residues. V lost 5 bases and J lost 2; bases outside the gene matches: 7.

The gene calls are TRBV20-1 and TRBJ1-6; 9 bases fit TRBD1. The CDR3 loop spans 15 amino acids. Germline CDR1 reads DFQATT; CDR2 reads SNEGSKA (reference sequence). The junction had 2 bases not matched to a gene; V was cut back by 0 bases and J by 5 bases. The CDR3 sequence: CSAREQGADNSPLHF. The CDR3 DNA sequence: TGCAGTGCTAGAGAACAGGGGGCGGATAATTCACCCCTCCACTTT.

This clonotype was seen many times. This sequence joins TRBV18 and TRBJ2-5; D uncertain. Trimming removed 0 bases from V and 4 bases from J, with 9 bases in between. CDR1 is KGHSH and CDR2 is LQKENI in the germline V gene. The CDR3 spans 14 residues. The CDR3: CASSPPTSVETQYF. The CDR3 region has the DNA TGTGCCAGCTCACCACCGACATCCGTAGAGACCCAGTACTTC.

This sequence joins TRBV11-2 and TRBJ2-3; D might be TRBD1 or TRBD2, each matching 5 bases. Germline V CDR1 and CDR2: SGHAT, FQNNGV. This CDR3 spans 15 amino acids. V was cut by 1 base and J by 2 bases, with 10 bases left in between. CDR3 protein: CASSLVGGYTDTQYF. CDR3 DNA: TGTGCCAGCAGCTTAGTTGGGGGATACACAGATACGCAGTATTTT.